This T cell receptor (beta chain) appears in the sequencing data of a study of T cell responses to AZD1222 COVID-19 vaccine. Some clones are missing from TCRdb's copy, which holds only in-frame ones; the method was immunoSEQ multiplex PCR. The data contain around 120,000 clones, 88% of them singletons. Details on this clone: Its cognate antigen is unknown.

Second doses were pooled across both intervals (about 4 or about 12 weeks). V was cut by 0 bases and J by 4 bases, with 13 bases left in between. This CDR3 is built from 16 residues. Germline CDR1 LNHDA, CDR2 SQIVND (reference sequence). General study points: Epitopes outside B.1.351 and B.1.1.7 mutated regions reportedly drew nearly half of spike TCRs. Repertoires were collected only later (after the peak T cell response had occurred).

This clonotype was obtained from an adult who received the AZD1222 COVID-19 vaccine. The chain combines TRBV19 with TRBJ1-5, with D possibly TRBD1 on 6 matching bases. The specimen was peripheral blood, collected 28 days after the second AZD1222 dose. The CDR3 reads CASSIEMGGGNQPQHF. Written as DNA, the CDR3 is TGTGCCAGTAGTATAGAAATGGGGGGCGGGAATCAGCCCCAGCATTTT.